This T cell receptor (beta chain) appears in the sequencing data of a study of beta chain features in type 1 diabetes. Expressed TCRB transcripts were sequenced, since all the RNA that had been isolated was reverse transcribed. The repertoire was sequenced with immunoSEQ multiplex PCR; TCRdb's copy has only in-frame clones and lacks some. The top ten clones hold 0.035% to 0.05% of a sample with fewer than 350,000 clones, 15% to 20% of them seen once. CDR1 is LNHNV and CDR2 is YYDKDF in the germline V gene (reference sequence). The CDR3 has 13 residues. V dropped 5 bases and J dropped 14; count of bases not matched to a gene: 9.

The specimen sequenced was naive CD4+ T cells from blood. The V and J genes are TRBV15 and TRBJ2-1; 10 positions match TRBD2. The TCR sequence derives from a woman between 18 and 29 years old in good health. CDR3 residues: CATSRGLAAGEFF. CDR3 nucleotide sequence: TGTGCCACCAGCCGTGGACTAGCGGCCGGGGAGTTCTTC. The full variable domain, its missing parts supplied by reference TRBV15 and TRBJ2-1, is DAMVIQNPRYQVTQFGKPVTLSCSQTLNHNVMYWYQQKSSQAPKLLFHYYDKDFNNEADTPDNFQSRRPNTSFCFLDIRSPGLGDTAMYLCATSRGLAAGEFFGPGTRLTVL.